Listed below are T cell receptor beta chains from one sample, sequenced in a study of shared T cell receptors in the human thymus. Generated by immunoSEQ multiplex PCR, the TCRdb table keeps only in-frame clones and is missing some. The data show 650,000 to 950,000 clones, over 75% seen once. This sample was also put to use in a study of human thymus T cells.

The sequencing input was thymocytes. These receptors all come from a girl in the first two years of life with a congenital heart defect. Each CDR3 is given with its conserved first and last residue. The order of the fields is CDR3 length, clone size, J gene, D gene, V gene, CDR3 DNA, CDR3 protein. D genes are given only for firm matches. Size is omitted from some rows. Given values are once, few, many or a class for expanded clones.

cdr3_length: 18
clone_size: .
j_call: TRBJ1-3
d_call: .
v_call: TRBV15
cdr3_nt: TGTGCCACCAGCTTACAAGCAGAGTTCAGGTTTGATGGAAACACCATATATTTT
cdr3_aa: CATSLQAEFRFDGNTIYF

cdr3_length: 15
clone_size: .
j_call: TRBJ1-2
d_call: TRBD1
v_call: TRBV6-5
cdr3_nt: TGTGCCAGCAGTTACACAGGGGGCAGGGGCTATGGCTACACCTTC
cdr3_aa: CASSYTGGRGYGYTF

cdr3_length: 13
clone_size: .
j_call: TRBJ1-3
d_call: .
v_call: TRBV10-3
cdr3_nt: TGTGCCATCCAAGCAGGGGAAGGAAACACCATATATTTT
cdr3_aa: CAIQAGEGNTIYF

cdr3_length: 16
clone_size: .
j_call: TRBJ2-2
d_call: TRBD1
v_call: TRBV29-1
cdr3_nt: TGCAGCACCCCGGGCCCCCAGGGGGCTTTCACCGGGGAGCTGTTTTTT
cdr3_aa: CSTPGPQGAFTGELFF

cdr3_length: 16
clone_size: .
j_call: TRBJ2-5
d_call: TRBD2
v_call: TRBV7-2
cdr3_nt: TGTGCCAGCAGCCCAAGTCCAGGAGCGGGGGGAGAGACCCAGTACTTC
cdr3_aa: CASSPSPGAGGETQYF

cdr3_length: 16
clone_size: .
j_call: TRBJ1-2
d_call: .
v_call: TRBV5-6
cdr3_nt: TGTGCCAGCAGCTTGGTTTCGGGATATGAAGGGTATGGCTACACCTTC
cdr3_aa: CASSLVSGYEGYGYTF

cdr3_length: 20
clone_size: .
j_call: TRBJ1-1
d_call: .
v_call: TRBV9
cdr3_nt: TGTGCCAGCAGCCCCAGTATGTTAACAGGCTGCAAGGAGGGGAACACTGAAGCTTTCTTT
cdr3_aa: CASSPSMLTGCKEGNTEAFF

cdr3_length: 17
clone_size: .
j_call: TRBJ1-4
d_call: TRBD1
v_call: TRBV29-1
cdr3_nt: TGCAGCGTTGGGGTGCCGACAGGGTCCTGGGCTAATGAAAAACTGTTTTTT
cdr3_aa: CSVGVPTGSWANEKLFF

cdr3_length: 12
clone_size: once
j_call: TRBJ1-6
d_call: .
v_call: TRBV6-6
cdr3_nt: TGTGCCAGCACCTCGGGGGGTTCACCCCTCCACTTT
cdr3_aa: CASTSGGSPLHF

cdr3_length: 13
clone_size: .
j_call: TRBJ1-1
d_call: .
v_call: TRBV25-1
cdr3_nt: TGTGCCAGCAGTCGACAGAGGCACACTGAAGCTTTCTTT
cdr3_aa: CASSRQRHTEAFF

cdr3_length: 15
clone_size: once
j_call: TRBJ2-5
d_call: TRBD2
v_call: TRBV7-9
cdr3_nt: TGTGCCGAGAGCAGTAAGGGGAGGGTCGAGGAGACCCAGTACTTC
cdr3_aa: CAESSKGRVEETQYF

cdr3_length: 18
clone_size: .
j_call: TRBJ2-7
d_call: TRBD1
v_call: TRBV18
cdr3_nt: TGTGCCAGCTCCCAAGGTACCCCGGGGACAGGGAATTCCTACGAGCAGTACTTC
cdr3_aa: CASSQGTPGTGNSYEQYF

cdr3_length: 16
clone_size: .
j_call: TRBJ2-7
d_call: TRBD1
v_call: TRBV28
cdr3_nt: TGTGCCAGCAGTTTGGCCGGGACAGAGGGCTCCTACGAGCAGTACTTC
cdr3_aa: CASSLAGTEGSYEQYF

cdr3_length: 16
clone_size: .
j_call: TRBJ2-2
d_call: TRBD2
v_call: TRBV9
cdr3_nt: TGTGCCAGCAGCGAAAGCGGGGGGGCCAACACCGGGGAGCTGTTTTTT
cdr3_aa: CASSESGGANTGELFF

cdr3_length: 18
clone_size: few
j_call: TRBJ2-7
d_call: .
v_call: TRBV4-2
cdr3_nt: TGTGCCAGCAGCCAAGGGCTACTAGCCGACGGGAGAACCTACGAGCAGTACTTC
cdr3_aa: CASSQGLLADGRTYEQYF

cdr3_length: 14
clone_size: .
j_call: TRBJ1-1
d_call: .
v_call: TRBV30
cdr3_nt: TGTGCCTGGAGAAGACAGCTAACTAACACTGAAGCTTTCTTT
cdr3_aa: CAWRRQLTNTEAFF

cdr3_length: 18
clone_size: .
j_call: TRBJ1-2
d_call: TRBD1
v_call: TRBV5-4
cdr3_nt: TGTGCCAGCACCGAAGAGCTTGACCCGGGACAGGGTAATAATGGCTACACCTTC
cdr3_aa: CASTEELDPGQGNNGYTF

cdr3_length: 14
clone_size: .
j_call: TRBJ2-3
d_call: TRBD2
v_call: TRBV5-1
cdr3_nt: TGCGCCAGCAGCTTCGGGGGGGAACCAGATACGCAGTATTTT
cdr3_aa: CASSFGGEPDTQYF

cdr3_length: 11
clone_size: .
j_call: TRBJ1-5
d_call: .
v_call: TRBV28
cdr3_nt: TGTGCCAGCAGCACCAGGGAGCCCCAGCATTTT
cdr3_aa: CASSTREPQHF

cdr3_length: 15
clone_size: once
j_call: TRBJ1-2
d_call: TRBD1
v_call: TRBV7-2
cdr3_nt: TGTGCCAGCAGCCCCCGACAGGGGGGTAACTATGGCTACACCTTC
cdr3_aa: CASSPRQGGNYGYTF

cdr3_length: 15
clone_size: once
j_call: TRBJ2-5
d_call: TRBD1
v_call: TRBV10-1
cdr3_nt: TGCGCCAGCAGTGAGGACAGGGGGTACACGGAGACCCAGTACTTC
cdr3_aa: CASSEDRGYTETQYF

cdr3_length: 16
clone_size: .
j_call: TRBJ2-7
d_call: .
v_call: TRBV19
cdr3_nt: TGTGCCAGTAGTGCTATTAATGTAAGGGGCGGCTACGAGCAGTACTTC
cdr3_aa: CASSAINVRGGYEQYF

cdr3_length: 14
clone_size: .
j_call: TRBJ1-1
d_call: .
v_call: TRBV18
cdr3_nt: TGTGCCAGCTCACCACCGCTCGGGGGCACTGAAGCTTTCTTT
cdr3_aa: CASSPPLGGTEAFF

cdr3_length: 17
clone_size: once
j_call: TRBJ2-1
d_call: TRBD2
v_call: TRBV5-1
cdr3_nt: TGCGCCAGCAGCTGGCGACTAGCGGGGATTAAATACAATGAGCAGTTCTTC
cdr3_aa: CASSWRLAGIKYNEQFF

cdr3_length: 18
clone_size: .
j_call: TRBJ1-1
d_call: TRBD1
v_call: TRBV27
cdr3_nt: TGTGCCAGCAGAATGGGCAGGGAGGACCCAGGGGGGTACACTGAAGCTTTCTTT
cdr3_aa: CASRMGREDPGGYTEAFF

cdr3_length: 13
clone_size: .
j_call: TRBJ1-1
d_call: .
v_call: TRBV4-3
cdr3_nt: TGCGCCAGCAGCCAAGGGGAGGGGGATGGAGCTTTCTTT
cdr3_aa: CASSQGEGDGAFF

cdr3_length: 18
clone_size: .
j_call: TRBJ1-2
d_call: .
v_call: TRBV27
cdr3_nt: TGTGCCAGCAGTTTAGGGAGGGTCCCTGACCCCGAATACTATGGCTACACCTTC
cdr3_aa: CASSLGRVPDPEYYGYTF

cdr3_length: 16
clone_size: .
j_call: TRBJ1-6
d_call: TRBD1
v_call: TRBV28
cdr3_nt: TGTGCCAGCAGCCTTGGGACAGCTTCTCCCTATTCACCCCTCCACTTT
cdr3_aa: CASSLGTASPYSPLHF

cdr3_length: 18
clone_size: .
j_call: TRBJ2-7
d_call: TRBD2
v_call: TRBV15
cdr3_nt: TGTGCCACCAGCAGAGCTAGGGGCCTAGCGGACCACTCCTACGAGCAGTACTTC
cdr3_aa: CATSRARGLADHSYEQYF

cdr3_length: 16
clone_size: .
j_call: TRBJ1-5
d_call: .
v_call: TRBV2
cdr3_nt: TGTGCCAGCAGTGAAGCGCTAGACAGGTCCCCAAGTTTAAAGCATTTT
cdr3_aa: CASSEALDRSPSLKHF

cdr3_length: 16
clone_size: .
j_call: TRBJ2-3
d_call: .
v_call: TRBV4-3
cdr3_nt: TGCGCCAGCAGCCAAGGAGGTATAAGCTTCACAGATACGCAGTATTTT
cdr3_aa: CASSQGGISFTDTQYF

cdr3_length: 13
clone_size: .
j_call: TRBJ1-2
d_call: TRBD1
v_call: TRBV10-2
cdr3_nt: TGCGCCAGCAGTGAGGGACAGGGGTTTGGCTACACCTTC
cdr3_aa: CASSEGQGFGYTF

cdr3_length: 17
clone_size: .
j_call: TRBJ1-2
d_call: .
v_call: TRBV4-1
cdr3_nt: TGCGCCAGCAGCCAAGATATCCCTAGACCGGGTTTCTATGGCTACACCTTC
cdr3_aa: CASSQDIPRPGFYGYTF

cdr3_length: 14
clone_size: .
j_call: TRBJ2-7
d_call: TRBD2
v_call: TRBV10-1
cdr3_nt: TGCGCCAGCAGTATGACTAGCGGGTCCTACGAGCAGTACTTC
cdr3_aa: CASSMTSGSYEQYF

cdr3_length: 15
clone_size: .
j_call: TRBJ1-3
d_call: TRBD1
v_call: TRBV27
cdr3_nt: TGTGCCAGCAGCCCGGGACAGGGCGACGGAAACACCATATATTTT
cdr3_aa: CASSPGQGDGNTIYF

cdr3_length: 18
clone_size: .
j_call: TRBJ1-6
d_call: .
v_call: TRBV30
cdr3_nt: TGTGCCTGGAGTGCGTCCCCCGGGGGGCGGAAATATAATTCACCCCTCCACTTT
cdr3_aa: CAWSASPGGRKYNSPLHF

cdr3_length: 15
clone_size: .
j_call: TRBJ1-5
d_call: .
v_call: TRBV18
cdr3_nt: TGTGCCAGCTCACCACGTTACAGTGCTAATCAGCCCCAGCATTTT
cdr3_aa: CASSPRYSANQPQHF